Following are 23 T cell receptor beta chains from one sample sequenced in a study of shared clonotypes between healthy human individuals. Sequencing was performed with immunoSEQ multiplex PCR; in TCRdb, only in-frame clones are kept and a portion is missing. Of roughly 1,500,000 clones in the sample, 95% to 99% were seen once. The source material was naive CD4+ T cells sorted from blood. Subset given: CD45RA+ positively selected. The receptor source for this set is a man aged 25 to 40 in good health.

This chain connects TRBV9 to TRBJ2-3; D gene unclear. CDR1 is SGDLS, CDR2 YYNGEE, per germline. The CDR3 sequence is 15 residues long. Trimming left V 4 bases short and J 6 bases short, with 18 bases between. The CDR3 loop is CASSPQLGFMDTQYF. For the CDR3, the DNA is TGTGCCAGCAGCCCTCAGCTGGGATTCATGGATACGCAGTATTTT. Full variable domain (outside the CDR3, taken from reference TRBV9 and TRBJ2-3): DSGVTQTPKHLITATGQRVTLRCSPRSGDLSVYWYQQSLDQGLQFLIQYYNGEERAKGNILERFSAQQFPDLHSELNLSSLELGDSALYFCASSPQLGFMDTQYFGPGTRLTVL.

The rearrangement links TRBV5-4 to TRBJ2-3; 7 bases map to TRBD2. From germline, CDR1 is SGHNT and CDR2 YYREEE (reference sequence). J was trimmed by 2 bases and V by 4 bases; bases with no gene match: 4. The CDR3 has 14 amino acids. CDR3 sequence (DNA): TGTGCCAGCAGCATGGGACTATCCACAGATACGCAGTATTTT. Its protein is CASSMGLSTDTQYF.

The genes are TRBV6-4 and TRBJ2-1, with 7 bases aligning to TRBD1. The V gene end was trimmed by 2 bases and the J gene end by 5 bases; junction bases not matched to a gene: 6. CDR3 length: 15 residues. Germline V gene sequence: CDR1 MRHNA, CDR2 SNTAGT. The CDR3 sequence is CASSDGVGGHNEQFF. In DNA, the CDR3 is TGTGCCAGCAGTGACGGAGTAGGGGGCCACAATGAGCAGTTCTTC.

The V and J genes are TRBV6-6 and TRBJ2-2; possible D gene TRBD1, 6 bases. Germline CDR1 is MNHNY and CDR2 is SVGAGI (reference sequence). This CDR3 region has 13 residues. Trimming cost V 7 bases and J 5 bases, with 11 bases left between them. This chain's CDR3 is CASKVRGTGELFF. The DNA of the CDR3 is TGTGCCAGCAAAGTTAGGGGGACCGGGGAGCTGTTTTTT.

CDR3 sequence (DNA): TGTGCCAGAAGCTTCGATTCGGGCTTGCGACTAGCGGGGCCCAGCCAAGAGACCCAGTACTTC. Residues: CARSFDSGLRLAGPSQETQYF. The chain combines TRBV5-3 with TRBJ2-5; 11 bases line up with TRBD2. TRBV5-3 counts as an open reading frame of uncertain function. CDR3 length: 21 amino acids. The V and J ends lost 2 bases and 1 base, in that order; junction bases with no gene match: 19.

As for this clone: This specimen includes other DNA sequences encoding the same CDR3. This sequence joins TRBV5-4 and TRBJ2-7; a weak D match, TRBD2 (6 bases). CDR3 length: 15 residues. Germline V CDR1 and CDR2: SGHNT, YYREEE (reference sequence). V lost 4 bases to trimming and J lost 0 bases, with 14 bases between them. The CDR3 loop reads CASSPGTASSYEQYF. The CDR3 DNA reads TGTGCCAGCAGCCCCGGGACTGCTAGCTCCTACGAGCAGTACTTC.

This sequence joins TRBV4-1 and TRBJ1-1, with a possible D match to TRBD1 (6 bases). With 4 bases removed from V and 4 bases from J, the gap between germline ends came to 13 bases. Per the germline V gene, CDR1 is MGHRA and CDR2 is YSYEKL. CDR3 length: 14 amino acids. For the CDR3, the DNA is TGCGCCAGCAGCCCCTACAGGGTCGGCACTGAAGCTTTCTTT. It translates to CASSPYRVGTEAFF.

Comments on this clone: The junction differs from germline at one of its ends, possibly a read error. The chain carries TRBV27 and TRBJ2-7; D uncertain. The CDR3 is 14 residues long. Germline assignment: CDR1 MNHEY and CDR2 SMNVEV (reference sequence). The DNA of the CDR3 is TGTGCCAGCAGTTCGACCCTCGCCTCCCACGAGCAGTACTTC. The encoded protein is CASSSTLASHEQYF.

V usage is TRBV5-1 and J usage is TRBJ2-7; the D gene is possibly TRBD1 (6 bases). The ends were cut back, 0 bases at V and 0 bases at J, with 10 bases in the middle. Germline V gives CDR1 SGHRS, CDR2 YFSETQ. The CDR3 is 15 amino acids. The CDR3 region has the DNA TGCGCCAGCAGCTTGGCCGGACAGAGCTCCTACGAGCAGTACTTC. Residues: CASSLAGQSSYEQYF.

Regarding this clone: Other DNA sequences in the sample encode the same CDR3. This chain uses TRBV10-1 with TRBJ2-1; D unclear. The V and J ends lost 6 bases and 0 bases respectively, with 6 bases between them. The germline CDR1 and CDR2 sequences are WNHNN and SYGVQD (reference sequence). This CDR3 has 13 residues. Here the CDR3 DNA reads TGCGCCAGCAGCGAAAGCTCCTACAATGAGCAGTTCTTC. It specifies CASSESSYNEQFF.

The chain uses TRBV11-2 and TRBJ2-7, with TRBD1 matching 8 bases. CDR1 and CDR2 (germline): SGHAT, FQNNGV. CDR3 length: 16 amino acids. V was clipped by 5 bases and J by 2 bases; unmatched bases: 11. This chain's CDR3 is CASSPRAGTGTYEQYF. As DNA, the CDR3 is TGTGCCAGCAGCCCTCGCGCCGGGACAGGCACCTACGAGCAGTACTTC.

V gene TRBV9 combines with J gene TRBJ2-1; D remains unclear. Germline CDR1 is SGDLS and CDR2 is YYNGEE. CDR3 length: 13 amino acids. Trimming stripped 4 bases from V and 8 bases from J, with 13 bases between. This CDR3 is CASSPRILDEQFF. Here the CDR3 DNA reads TGTGCCAGCAGCCCCCGAATCCTGGATGAGCAGTTCTTC.

The chain is built from TRBV2 and TRBJ2-7, with D possibly being TRBD1 (6 bases). The CDR3 contains 14 residues. CDR1 and CDR2 from the germline V gene are SNHLY and FYNNEI. V dropped 1 base and J dropped 4 bases, with 11 bases sitting between them. The CDR3 region has the DNA TGTGCCAGCAGTGAAGTCGGGACAAATTACGAGCAGTACTTC. Translation: CASSEVGTNYEQYF.

The V gene is TRBV30, the J gene TRBJ2-1; TRBD2 aligns across 7 bases. This CDR3 has 13 residues. The germline V gene has CDR1 GTSNPN and CDR2 SVGIG (reference sequence). With 0 bases clipped from V and 6 bases from J, the junction kept 2 bases outside the gene matches. The CDR3 bases are TGTGCCTGGAGTGTACCGGGGGGCAATGAGCAGTTCTTC. Its translation: CAWSVPGGNEQFF.

The chain is built from TRBV5-8 and TRBJ2-7, with a tentative D call TRBD1 (6 bases). In germline, CDR1 is SGHTS, CDR2 YDEGEE. The CDR3 loop spans 13 amino acids. Trimming took off 0 bases at V and 5 bases at J, with 9 bases between the two ends. Written as DNA, the CDR3 is TGTGCCAGCAGCTTGGGACAGGTCCACGAGCAGTACTTC. Its translation: CASSLGQVHEQYF.

V is TRBV30 and J is TRBJ2-1; 11 positions agree with TRBD2. Germline loops: CDR1 GTSNPN, CDR2 SVGIG (reference sequence). The ends lost 5 bases at V and 4 bases at J; junction bases unmatched: 7. The CDR3 totals 15 residues. The CDR3 DNA reads TGTGCCTGGGGAATAGCGGGAGGGACTTACAATGAGCAGTTCTTC. As protein: CAWGIAGGTYNEQFF. Full variable domain (outside the CDR3, taken from reference TRBV30 and TRBJ2-1): SQTIHQWPATLVQPVGSPLSLECTVEGTSNPNLYWYRQAAGRGLQLLFYSVGIGQISSEVPQNLSASRPQDRQFILSSKKLLLSDSGFYLCAWGIAGGTYNEQFFGPGTRLTVL.

The chain has TRBV9 and TRBJ2-5; 10 bases align to TRBD1. The V gene's germline CDR1 is SGDLS and CDR2 YYNGEE. CDR3 size: 18 residues. The junction had 14 bases not matched to a gene; V was cut back by 4 bases and J by 2 bases. CDR3 sequence: CASSSDLRDRGKQETQYF. The CDR3 DNA sequence: TGTGCCAGCAGCTCAGACCTCCGGGACAGGGGAAAGCAAGAGACCCAGTACTTC.

This clone was seen just once. The chain recombines TRBV28 with TRBJ2-7; D might be TRBD1 (6 bases). CDR3 length equals 11 residues. Germline-derived CDR1 and CDR2 are MDHEN and SYDVKM. Trimming stripped 7 bases from V and 6 bases from J, with 10 bases between. Here the CDR3 DNA reads TGTGCCAGCAACGGACAGCCCGAGCAGTACTTC. Translated: CASNGQPEQYF.

J is TRBJ2-5 and V is TRBV6-1, with 10 bases matching TRBD2. The junction had 4 bases not matched to a gene; V was cut back by 5 bases and J by 1 base. The CDR3 consists of 15 residues. Germline V lookup: CDR1 MNHNS, CDR2 SASEGT. CDR3 nucleotide sequence: TGTGCCAGCAGTTTTAGCGGGAGGACCCAAGAGACCCAGTACTTC. This gives the protein CASSFSGRTQETQYF.

The V and J genes are TRBV21-1 and TRBJ1-1. TRBV21-1 is marked as a pseudogene. This CDR3 contains 16 residues. The CDR3 loop is CASPRKPPRKNTEAFF. The CDR3 DNA reads TGTGCCTCGCCCCGAAAACCACCACGGAAAAACACTGAAGCTTTCTTT.

The sample holds one count of this clone. The J gene is TRBJ2-1, the V gene TRBV4-2; 7 nucleotides line up with TRBD2. This CDR3 has 16 residues. J lost 9 bases, V lost 0 bases, and 11 bases had no gene match. CDR1 and CDR2 (germline): LGHNA, YNFKEQ. The CDR3 nucleotides are TGTGCCAGCAGCCAAGATTTTCTAGCGGCAATTACTGAGCAGTTCTTC. Its translation is CASSQDFLAAITEQFF.

This clone appeared a single time. This rearrangement joins TRBV7-9 to TRBJ1-1; D is possibly TRBD1 (5 bases). The CDR3 has 16 residues. Germline V gives CDR1 SEHNR, CDR2 FQNEAQ (reference sequence). With 5 bases removed from V and 0 bases from J, the gap between germline ends came to 16 bases. The CDR3 DNA reads TGTGCCAGCAGCGGCACAGGACGGGGCATGAACACTGAAGCTTTCTTT. It is translated as CASSGTGRGMNTEAFF.

V and J are TRBV19 and TRBJ1-5, with TRBD1 matching over 10 bases. From germline, CDR1 is LNHDA and CDR2 SQIVND (reference sequence). With 5 bases clipped from V and 5 bases from J, the junction kept 15 bases outside the gene matches. There are 18 residues in the CDR3. CDR3 in DNA: TGTGCCAGTAGTTGGCTCGACAGGGGGCTACGCGGCGATCAGCCCCAGCATTTT. This encodes CASSWLDRGLRGDQPQHF.